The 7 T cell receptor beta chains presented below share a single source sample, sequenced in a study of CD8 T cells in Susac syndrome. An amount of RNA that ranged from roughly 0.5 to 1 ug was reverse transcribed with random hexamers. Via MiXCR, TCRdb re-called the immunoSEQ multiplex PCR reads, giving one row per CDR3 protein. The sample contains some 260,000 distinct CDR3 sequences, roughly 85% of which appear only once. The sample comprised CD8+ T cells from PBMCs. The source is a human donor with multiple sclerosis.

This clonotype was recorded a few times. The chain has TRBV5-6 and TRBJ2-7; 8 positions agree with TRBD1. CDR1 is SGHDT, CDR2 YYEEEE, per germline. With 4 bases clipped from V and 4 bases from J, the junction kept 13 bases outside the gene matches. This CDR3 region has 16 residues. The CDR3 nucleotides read TGTGCCAGCAGCCCCGGGGAGAGACAGGGGCCTTACGAGCAGTACTTC. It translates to CASSPGERQGPYEQYF.

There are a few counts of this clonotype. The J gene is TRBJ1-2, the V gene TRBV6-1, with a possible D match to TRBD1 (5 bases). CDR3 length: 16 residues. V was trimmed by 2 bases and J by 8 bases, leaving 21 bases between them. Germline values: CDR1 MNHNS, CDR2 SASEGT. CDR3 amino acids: CASSESRTQVPGGYTF. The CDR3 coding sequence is TGTGCCAGCAGTGAATCGAGGACACAAGTCCCCGGGGGCTACACCTTC.

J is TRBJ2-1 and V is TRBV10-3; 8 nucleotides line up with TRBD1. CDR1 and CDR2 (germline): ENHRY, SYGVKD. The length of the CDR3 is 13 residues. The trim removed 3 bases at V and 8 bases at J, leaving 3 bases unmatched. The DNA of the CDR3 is TGTGCCATCAGTGACCCGACAGGGGATGAGCAGTTCTTC. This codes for CAISDPTGDEQFF.

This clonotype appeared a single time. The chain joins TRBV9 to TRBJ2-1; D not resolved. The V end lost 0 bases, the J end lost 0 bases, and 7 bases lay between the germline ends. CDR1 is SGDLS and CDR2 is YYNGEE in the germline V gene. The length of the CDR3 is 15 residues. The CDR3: CASSVGATSYNEQFF. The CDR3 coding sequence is TGTGCCAGCAGCGTAGGTGCGACCTCCTACAATGAGCAGTTCTTC.

The CDR3 DNA follows: TGTGCCAGCAGCTTAGACTACCCGAGGAGCTCCTACAATGAGCAGTTCTTC. Its protein product is CASSLDYPRSSYNEQFF. The chain combines TRBV11-2 with TRBJ2-1; D call uncertain. V lost 0 bases and J lost 0, with 12 bases in between. Germline V gene data show CDR1 as SGHAT and CDR2 as FQNNGV. CDR3 length: 17 residues.

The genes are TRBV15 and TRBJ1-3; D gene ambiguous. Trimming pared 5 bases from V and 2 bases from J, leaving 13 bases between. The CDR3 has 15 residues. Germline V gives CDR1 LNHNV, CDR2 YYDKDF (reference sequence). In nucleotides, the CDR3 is TGTGCCACCAGCTTAGGTGGCAGAGCTGGAAACACCATATATTTT. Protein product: CATSLGGRAGNTIYF.

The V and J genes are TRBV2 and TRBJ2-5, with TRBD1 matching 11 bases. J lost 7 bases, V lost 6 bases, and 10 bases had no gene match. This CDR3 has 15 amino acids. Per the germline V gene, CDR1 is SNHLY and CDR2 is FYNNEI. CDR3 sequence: CASSPGTGGDATQYF. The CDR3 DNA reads TGTGCCAGCAGCCCCGGGACAGGGGGGGATGCGACCCAGTACTTC.